The 3 T cell receptor beta chains given below trace back to one sample, sequenced in a study of ipilimumab plus nivolumab after autologous stem cell transplantation. The repertoire was sequenced with immunoSEQ multiplex PCR; TCRdb's copy has only in-frame clones and lacks some. This table has thousands of clones, more than 85% appearing once. This specimen was PBMCs, taken in a trial of ipilimumab plus nivolumab as post-transplant consolidation. Receptor source: a male donor with primary mediastinal lymphoma.

V and J are TRBV9 and TRBJ2-1; 9 nucleotides agree with TRBD2. CDR1 is SGDLS and CDR2 is YYNGEE in the germline V gene. The CDR3 covers 21 residues. Trimming removed 3 bases from V and 3 bases from J; junction bases left unmatched: 22. The CDR3 spells CASSAGPGSAGGPGVYNEQFF. DNA of the CDR3: TGTGCCAGCAGCGCGGGCCCGGGCTCAGCGGGAGGCCCCGGCGTCTACAATGAGCAGTTCTTC.

The J gene is TRBJ2-1, the V gene TRBV4-1; D is unclear. The germline CDR1 and CDR2 sequences are MGHRA and YSYEKL. The CDR3 runs to 13 residues. V was shortened by 0 bases and J by 5 bases, with 5 bases between the two germline ends. Here the CDR3 reads CASSQEFDNEQFF. CDR3 DNA sequence: TGCGCCAGCAGCCAAGAGTTCGACAATGAGCAGTTCTTC.

This chain links TRBV5-5 with TRBJ2-1; 7 bases agree with TRBD2. The CDR3 length is 15 residues. The germline CDR1 and CDR2 sequences are SGHKS and YYEKEE (reference sequence). Trimming removed 0 bases from V and 5 bases from J; junction bases left unmatched: 5. The CDR3 coding sequence is TGTGCCAGCAGCTTGGGGGCGGGAGTGAACAATGAGCAGTTCTTC. It encodes CASSLGAGVNNEQFF.